These T cell receptor beta chains were read from a single sample in a study of blood T cell repertoires in COVID-19. Profiling relied on immunoSEQ multiplex PCR, and the TCRdb table lists in-frame clones only, not all of them. The table includes under 250,000 clones, roughly 85% detected once. Material: peripheral blood. The receptors stem from a woman aged 70-85 years with active or convalescent COVID-19. CDR3s include the opening cysteine and the closing phenylalanine or tryptophan. A D gene is named only where the DNA matches it firmly. Expanded clones are given a class, and other clones once, few, many or no size at all.

D gene,V gene,J gene,clone size,CDR3 DNA,CDR3 protein
.,TRBV6-6,TRBJ2-1,.,TGTGCCAGCAGGCAGGGGGGCTACAATGAGCAGTTCTTC,CASRQGGYNEQFF
TRBD1,TRBV5-1,TRBJ2-1,.,TGCGCCAGCAGCTTGTCGGGGACAGGGGGCAATGAGCAGTTCTTC,CASSLSGTGGNEQFF
.,TRBV6-6,TRBJ2-3,.,TGTGCCAGCAGGGAGGGCCAGGATACGCAGTATTTT,CASREGQDTQYF
TRBD1,TRBV30,TRBJ1-3,.,TGTGCCTGGATTGGACAGGCCGGAGGCACCATATATTTT,CAWIGQAGGTIYF
.,TRBV2,TRBJ2-2,.,TGTGCCAGCTCTTTCGGGGAGAGTGGGGAGCTGTTTTTT,CASSFGESGELFF
.,TRBV20-1,TRBJ2-1,.,TGCAGTGCCACCAGTTACGAGCAGTTCTTC,CSATSYEQFF
.,TRBV30,TRBJ2-2,.,TGTGCCTGGAGTTCTACAGGGTCCGGGGAGCTGTTTTTT,CAWSSTGSGELFF
TRBD2,TRBV27,TRBJ2-1,.,TGTGCCAGCAGGCCCAGGGCGGGAGTAACGAATGAGCAGTTCTTC,CASRPRAGVTNEQFF
TRBD2,TRBV9,TRBJ2-1,.,TGTGCCAGCAGCGAGGGACTAGCGGGTCTCGAGCAGTTCTTC,CASSEGLAGLEQFF
TRBD1,TRBV7-2,TRBJ1-1,once,TGTGCCAGCAGCTCACTGACAGGGATCACTGAAGCTTTCTTT,CASSSLTGITEAFF
TRBD1,TRBV29-1,TRBJ1-5,.,TGCAGCGTAGGATTAGGGACAGGGGGCCCGCAGCCCCAGCATTTT,CSVGLGTGGPQPQHF
TRBD1,TRBV7-9,TRBJ1-4,.,TGTGCCAGCAGCTCTGGGGGGACAGCAAATGAAAAACTGTTTTTT,CASSSGGTANEKLFF
TRBD2,TRBV9,TRBJ2-1,.,TGTGCCAGCAGCGTAGAGGGGACTAGCGGGGGGTATGAGCAGTTCTTC,CASSVEGTSGGYEQFF
TRBD2,TRBV5-1,TRBJ2-6,.,TGCGCCAGCCGTACAGCGGGAGTCTCTGGGGCCAACGTCCTGACTTTC,CASRTAGVSGANVLTF
.,TRBV25-1,TRBJ1-1,.,TGTGCCAGCAGTGAATCCCCCAGAACTGAAGCTTTCTTT,CASSESPRTEAFF
TRBD1,TRBV28,TRBJ2-7,.,TGTGCCAGCAGTTCGAGACAGGGCTCCTACGAGCAGTACTTC,CASSSRQGSYEQYF
TRBD2,TRBV12-3/TRBV12-4,TRBJ2-1,.,TGTGCCAGTGGGACTAGCCGGGTCAATGAGCAGTTCTTC,CASGTSRVNEQFF
TRBD1,TRBV11-1,TRBJ1-1,.,TGTGCCAGCAGCTTCTCAGGGGGCGACACTGAAGCTTTCTTT,CASSFSGGDTEAFF
.,TRBV13,TRBJ1-1,.,TGTGCCAGCAGCTTAAGCAGGGGACGGGTCTCGAACACTGAAGCTTTCTTT,CASSLSRGRVSNTEAFF
.,TRBV12-3/TRBV12-4,TRBJ1-1,.,TGTGCCATCGTCGAGACAGTTGAAGCTTTCTTT,CAIVETVEAFF
TRBD2,TRBV5-1,TRBJ2-1,.,TGCGCCAGCAGCCCCACTAGCGGGGAGGGGAATGAGCAGTTCTTC,CASSPTSGEGNEQFF
.,TRBV5-1,TRBJ2-3,.,TGCGCCAGCAGACAGGTACCTAGCACAGATACGCAGTATTTT,CASRQVPSTDTQYF
.,TRBV6-5,TRBJ2-7,.,TGTGCCAGCACCCGGACGCGGGCCACGGCGGAGCAGTACTTC,CASTRTRATAEQYF
TRBD1,TRBV3-1/TRBV3-2,TRBJ1-1,few,TGTGCCAGCAGCCAAGATGACAGGGGAGCTTTCTTT,CASSQDDRGAFF
TRBD2,TRBV4-1,TRBJ2-1,.,TGCGCCAGCAGCCAACGGGGTCCCCAAGTGCGGGAGGGCCCGCATGAGCAGTTCTTC,CASSQRGPQVREGPHEQFF
TRBD1,TRBV5-1,TRBJ2-7,once,TGCGCCAGCAGGGCCCAGGGGACAGGGAACTACGAGCAGTACTTC,CASRAQGTGNYEQYF
TRBD2,TRBV7-9,TRBJ2-7,.,TGTGCCAGCAGCCCTACTAGCGGGGGGTTATACGAGCAGTACTTC,CASSPTSGGLYEQYF
TRBD2,TRBV27,TRBJ2-3,.,TGTGCCAGCAGTCCATCCCTTAGAGCGGGGCCCACAGATACGCAGTATTTT,CASSPSLRAGPTDTQYF
.,TRBV30,TRBJ2-5,.,TGTGCCCGGGCTGTGGGCCTCCAAGAGACCCAGTACTTC,CARAVGLQETQYF
.,TRBV28,TRBJ2-1,.,TGTGCCAGCAGTCTCGACCTAGGCTCCTACAATGAGCAGTTCTTC,CASSLDLGSYNEQFF
TRBD1,TRBV5-1,TRBJ1-4,few,TGCGCCAGCAGCGAACAGGGGTACCCTGGTGAAAAACTGTTTTTT,CASSEQGYPGEKLFF
TRBD1,TRBV4-3,TRBJ1-2,.,TGCGCCAGCAGCCAAGAATTTTCACAGGGGGAAAGCTACACCTTC,CASSQEFSQGESYTF
.,TRBV25-1,TRBJ2-3,.,TGTGCCAGCAGTGACCTCACCGGGACCCCGGAGGGAGATACGCAGTATTTT,CASSDLTGTPEGDTQYF
TRBD2,TRBV19,TRBJ2-3,.,TGTGCCAGTGAGCCGGGACTAGCAGGAGATACGCAGTATTTT,CASEPGLAGDTQYF
TRBD2,TRBV9,TRBJ2-1,.,TGTGCCAGCAGCGGGACTAGCGGTTACAATGAGCAGTTCTTC,CASSGTSGYNEQFF
.,TRBV18,TRBJ2-3,.,TGTGCCAGCTCACCGGCCGGGACAACGGCACCAGATACGCAGTATTTT,CASSPAGTTAPDTQYF
.,TRBV28,TRBJ2-7,.,TGTGCCAGCCTTTCCACTAGCTCCTACGAGCAGTACTTC,CASLSTSSYEQYF
TRBD2,TRBV7-2,TRBJ2-1,.,TGTGCCAGCAGCCGCGGGACTAGCGGCTCCTACAATGAGCAGTTCTTC,CASSRGTSGSYNEQFF
TRBD2,TRBV19,TRBJ2-3,.,TGTGCCACCAGCGGGGGGGGAGGAACAGATACGCAGTATTTT,CATSGGGGTDTQYF
.,TRBV10-3,TRBJ1-1,.,TGTGCCATCAGTGAGCGGGGGACTGAAGCTTTCTTT,CAISERGTEAFF
.,TRBV19,TRBJ2-2,.,TGTGCCAGTAGTATGGCGGCACTACTAAACACCGGGGAGCTGTTTTTT,CASSMAALLNTGELFF
TRBD1,TRBV3-1/TRBV3-2,TRBJ1-1,.,TGTGCCAGCAGCCAAGTTCCTCCGGGACAGGGCCCGAGGACTGAAGCTTTCTTT,CASSQVPPGQGPRTEAFF
.,TRBV5-1,TRBJ2-7,.,TGCGCCAGCACCGACAGCTCCTACGAGCAGTACTTC,CASTDSSYEQYF
.,TRBV28,TRBJ1-4,.,TGTGCCAGTCTATCGTCTGGGCGGGGTGAAAAACTGTTTTTT,CASLSSGRGEKLFF
.,TRBV28,TRBJ2-3,.,TGTGCCAGCAGTCCTCCCGGGACATCCACAGATACGCAGTATTTT,CASSPPGTSTDTQYF